A single sample gave rise to the 6 T cell receptor beta chains below, sequenced in a study of blood T cell repertoires in COVID-19 (dated by TCRdb to about 2020). The library was built by means of the immunoSEQ multiplex PCR assay. What TCRdb holds here is the immuneACCESS table cut down to in-frame rearrangements. Part of the clones is not present; checked against another copy, under half of the missing clones reflect an unresolved V gene, and the others are unexplained. The sample yields approximately 150,000 clones; about 84% were counted once. The ten largest clones capture 5.6% of the sample. Source material: PBMCs or T cells enriched from blood (not recorded which). These TCRs come from a woman in her thirties or forties with acute COVID-19.

The chain uses TRBV6-5 and TRBJ2-5, with D tentatively TRBD2 (5 bases). CDR1 is MNHEY, CDR2 SVGAGI, per germline. Trimming pared 6 bases from V and 3 bases from J, leaving 11 bases between. The CDR3 has 13 amino acids. The CDR3 spells CASRPGRKETQYF. CDR3 bases: TGTGCCAGCAGGCCGGGAAGGAAAGAGACCCAGTACTTC.

The CDR3 DNA reads as TGTGCCAGCACTGAGGTGAACACTGAAGCTTTCTTT. It yields the protein CASTEVNTEAFF. This chain uses TRBV21-1 with TRBJ1-1. TRBV21-1 constitutes a pseudogene. The CDR3 contains 12 residues.

The chain combines TRBV4-1 with TRBJ2-5; 14 bases line up with TRBD2. The CDR3 length is 18 residues. The V segment lost 4 bases and the J segment 1 base; nucleotides outside the gene matches: 8. Germline V gene sequence: CDR1 MGHRA, CDR2 YSYEKL. CDR3 nucleotides: TGCGCCAGCAGCCTGAGACTAGCGGGAGGGGTGGGCCAAGAGACCCAGTACTTC. Amino acids: CASSLRLAGGVGQETQYF.

This chain joins TRBV27 and TRBJ1-4, with D unclear. CDR3 length: 15 amino acids. CDR1 is MNHEY, CDR2 SMNVEV, per germline (reference sequence). V lost 6 bases, J lost 0 bases, and 11 bases lay in between. DNA of the CDR3: TGTGCCAGCAGCCCTAGGCGTGCAACTAATGAAAAACTGTTTTTT. It translates to CASSPRRATNEKLFF.

The chain links TRBV18 to TRBJ2-5; D is uncertain. V lost 2 bases and J lost 2, with 12 bases in between. The germline V gene has CDR1 KGHSH and CDR2 LQKENI. CDR3 length: 15 residues. CDR3 protein: CASSPYAELQETQYF. The CDR3 DNA reads TGTGCCAGCTCACCATATGCGGAATTACAAGAGACCCAGTACTTC.

V and J are TRBV2 and TRBJ1-1; possibly TRBD1 for D (5 bases). Trimming cost V 6 bases and J 2 bases, with 13 bases left between them. Germline V CDR1 and CDR2: SNHLY, FYNNEI. The CDR3 length is 14 residues. The CDR3 protein is CASSQDRINTEAFF. CDR3 bases: TGTGCCAGCAGCCAAGACAGAATTAACACTGAAGCTTTCTTT.